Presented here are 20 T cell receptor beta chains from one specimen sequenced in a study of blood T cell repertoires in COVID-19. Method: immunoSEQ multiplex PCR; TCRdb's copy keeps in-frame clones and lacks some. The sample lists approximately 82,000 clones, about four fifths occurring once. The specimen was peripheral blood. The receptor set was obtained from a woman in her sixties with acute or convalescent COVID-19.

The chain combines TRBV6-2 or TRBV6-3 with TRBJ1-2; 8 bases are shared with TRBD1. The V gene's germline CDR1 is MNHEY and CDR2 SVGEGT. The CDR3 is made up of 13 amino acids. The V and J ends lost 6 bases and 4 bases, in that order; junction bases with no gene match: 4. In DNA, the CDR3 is TGTGCCAGCAGCGCACAGGGGGTCTATGGCTACACCTTC. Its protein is CASSAQGVYGYTF.

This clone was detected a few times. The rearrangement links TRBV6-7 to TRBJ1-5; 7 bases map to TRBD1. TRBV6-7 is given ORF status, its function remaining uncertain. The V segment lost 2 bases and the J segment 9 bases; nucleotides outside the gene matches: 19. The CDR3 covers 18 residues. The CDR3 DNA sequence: TGTGCCAGCAGTTACGGGGACAGCGGCTTCGTGGGGGGACGGCCCCAGCATTTT. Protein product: CASSYGDSGFVGGRPQHF.

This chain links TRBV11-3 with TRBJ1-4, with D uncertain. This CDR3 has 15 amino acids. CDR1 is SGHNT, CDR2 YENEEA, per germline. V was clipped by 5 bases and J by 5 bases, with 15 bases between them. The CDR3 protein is CASSRTGSRNEKLFF. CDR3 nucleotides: TGTGCCAGCAGCCGCACCGGGTCGAGAAATGAAAAACTGTTTTTT.

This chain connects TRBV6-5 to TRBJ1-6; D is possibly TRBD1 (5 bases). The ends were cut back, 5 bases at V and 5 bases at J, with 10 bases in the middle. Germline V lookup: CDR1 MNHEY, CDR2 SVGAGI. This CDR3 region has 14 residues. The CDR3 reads CASSHGGDNSPLHF. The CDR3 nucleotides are TGTGCCAGCAGTCACGGGGGGGATAATTCACCCCTCCACTTT.

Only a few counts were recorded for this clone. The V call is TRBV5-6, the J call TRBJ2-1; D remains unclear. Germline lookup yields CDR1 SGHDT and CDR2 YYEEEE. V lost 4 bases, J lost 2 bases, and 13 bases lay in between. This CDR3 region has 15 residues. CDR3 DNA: TGTGCCAGCAGCCTGCGTGGCGGTACCTACAATGAGCAGTTCTTC. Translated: CASSLRGGTYNEQFF.

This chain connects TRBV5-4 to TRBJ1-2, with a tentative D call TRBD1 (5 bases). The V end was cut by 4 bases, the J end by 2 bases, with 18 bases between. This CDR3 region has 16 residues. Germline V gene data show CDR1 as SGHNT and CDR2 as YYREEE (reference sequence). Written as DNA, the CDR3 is TGTGCCAGCAGCGATTTGGGCCAAAAGGGGAACTATGGCTACACCTTC. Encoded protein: CASSDLGQKGNYGYTF.

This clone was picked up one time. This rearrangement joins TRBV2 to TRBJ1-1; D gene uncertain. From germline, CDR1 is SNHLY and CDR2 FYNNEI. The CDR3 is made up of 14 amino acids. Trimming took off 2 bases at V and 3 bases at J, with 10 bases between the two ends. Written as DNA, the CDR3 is TGTGCCAGCAGTGAAAGGGAGCCACACACTGAAGCTTTCTTT. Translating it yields CASSEREPHTEAFF.

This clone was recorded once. The CDR3 nucleotides are TGTGCCAGCAGCTTACTGGGGAGGGGTAATGAAAAACTGTTTTTT. Protein product: CASSLLGRGNEKLFF. The chain combines TRBV7-2 with TRBJ1-4, with a tentative D call TRBD1 (5 bases). Germline-derived CDR1 and CDR2 are SGHTA and FQGNSA. The length of the CDR3 is 15 residues. V dropped 2 bases and J dropped 4 bases, with 11 bases sitting between them.

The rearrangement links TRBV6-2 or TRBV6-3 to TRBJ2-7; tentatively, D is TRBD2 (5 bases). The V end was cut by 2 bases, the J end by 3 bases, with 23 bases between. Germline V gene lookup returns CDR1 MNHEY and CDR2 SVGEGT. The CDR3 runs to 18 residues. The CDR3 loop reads CASSYSQTKVRAGYEQYF. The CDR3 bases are TGTGCCAGCAGTTACAGCCAAACCAAGGTCCGGGCGGGCTACGAGCAGTACTTC.

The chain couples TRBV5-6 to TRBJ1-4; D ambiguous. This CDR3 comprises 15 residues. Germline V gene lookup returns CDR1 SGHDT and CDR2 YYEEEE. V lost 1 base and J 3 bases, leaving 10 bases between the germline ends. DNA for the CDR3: TGTGCCAGCAGCTTGCCGGGGATGGCTAATGAAAAACTGTTTTTT. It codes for CASSLPGMANEKLFF.

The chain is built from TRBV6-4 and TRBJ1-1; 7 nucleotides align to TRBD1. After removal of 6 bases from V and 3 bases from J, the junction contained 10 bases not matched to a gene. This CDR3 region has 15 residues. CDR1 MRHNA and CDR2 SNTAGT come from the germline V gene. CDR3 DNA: TGTGCCAGCAGAGAGAGACAGGGAGGTTACACTGAAGCTTTCTTT. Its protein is CASRERQGGYTEAFF.

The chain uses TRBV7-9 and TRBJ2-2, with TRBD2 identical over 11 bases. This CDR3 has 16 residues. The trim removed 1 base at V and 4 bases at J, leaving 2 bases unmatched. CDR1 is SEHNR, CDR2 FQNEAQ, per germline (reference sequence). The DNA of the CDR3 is TGTGCCAGCAGCTTAGGACTAGCGGGAACCACCGGGGAGCTGTTTTTT. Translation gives CASSLGLAGTTGELFF.

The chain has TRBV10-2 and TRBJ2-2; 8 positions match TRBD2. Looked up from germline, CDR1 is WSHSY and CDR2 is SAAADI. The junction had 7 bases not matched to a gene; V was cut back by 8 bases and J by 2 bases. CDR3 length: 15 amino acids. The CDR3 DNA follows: TGCGCCAGCCGGGGGGGGACTATCAACACCGGGGAGCTGTTTTTT. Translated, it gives CASRGGTINTGELFF.

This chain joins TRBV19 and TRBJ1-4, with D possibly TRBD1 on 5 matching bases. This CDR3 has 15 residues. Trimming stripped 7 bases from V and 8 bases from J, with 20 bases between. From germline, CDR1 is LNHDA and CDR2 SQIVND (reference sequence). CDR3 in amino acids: CASMEAGRGSEKLFF. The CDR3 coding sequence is TGTGCCAGTATGGAAGCGGGGCGAGGGTCCGAAAAACTGTTTTTT.

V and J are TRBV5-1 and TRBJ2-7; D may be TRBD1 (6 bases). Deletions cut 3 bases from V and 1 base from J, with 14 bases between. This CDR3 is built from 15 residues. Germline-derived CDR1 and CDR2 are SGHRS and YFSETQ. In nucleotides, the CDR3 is TGCGCCAGCAGCTCCAGGACAGAAGGGTCCTACGAGCAGTACTTC. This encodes CASSSRTEGSYEQYF.

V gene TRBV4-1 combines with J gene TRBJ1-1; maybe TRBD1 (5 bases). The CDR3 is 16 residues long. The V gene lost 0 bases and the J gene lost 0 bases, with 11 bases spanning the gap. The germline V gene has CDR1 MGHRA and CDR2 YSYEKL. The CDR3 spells CASSQDPAGMNTEAFF. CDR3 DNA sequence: TGCGCCAGCAGCCAAGATCCCGCAGGGATGAACACTGAAGCTTTCTTT.

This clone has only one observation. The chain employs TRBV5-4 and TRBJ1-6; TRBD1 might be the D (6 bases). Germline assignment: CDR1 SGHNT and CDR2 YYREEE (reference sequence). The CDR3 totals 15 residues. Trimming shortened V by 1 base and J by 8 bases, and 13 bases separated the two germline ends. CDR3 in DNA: TGTGCCAGCAGCTTGTCAGGGGCAACCTATTCACCCCTCCACTTT. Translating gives CASSLSGATYSPLHF.

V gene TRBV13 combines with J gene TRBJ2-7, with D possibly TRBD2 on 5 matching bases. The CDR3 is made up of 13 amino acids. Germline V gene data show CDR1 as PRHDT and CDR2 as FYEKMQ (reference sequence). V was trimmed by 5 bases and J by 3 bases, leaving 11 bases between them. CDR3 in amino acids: CASSRREGYEQYF. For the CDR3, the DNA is TGTGCCAGCAGCCGCCGCGAGGGCTACGAGCAGTACTTC.

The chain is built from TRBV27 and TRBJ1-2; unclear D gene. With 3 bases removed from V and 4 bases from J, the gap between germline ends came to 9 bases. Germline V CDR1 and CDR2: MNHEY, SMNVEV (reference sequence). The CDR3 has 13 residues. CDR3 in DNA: TGTGCCAGCAGTTTCGGGAACTTCTATGGCTACACCTTC. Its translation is CASSFGNFYGYTF.

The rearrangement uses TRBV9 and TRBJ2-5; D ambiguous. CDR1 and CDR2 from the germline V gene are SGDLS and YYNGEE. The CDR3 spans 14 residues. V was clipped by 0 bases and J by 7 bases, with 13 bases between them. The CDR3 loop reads CASSVAPGYRTQYF. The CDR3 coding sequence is TGTGCCAGCAGCGTAGCTCCCGGGTACCGGACCCAGTACTTC.